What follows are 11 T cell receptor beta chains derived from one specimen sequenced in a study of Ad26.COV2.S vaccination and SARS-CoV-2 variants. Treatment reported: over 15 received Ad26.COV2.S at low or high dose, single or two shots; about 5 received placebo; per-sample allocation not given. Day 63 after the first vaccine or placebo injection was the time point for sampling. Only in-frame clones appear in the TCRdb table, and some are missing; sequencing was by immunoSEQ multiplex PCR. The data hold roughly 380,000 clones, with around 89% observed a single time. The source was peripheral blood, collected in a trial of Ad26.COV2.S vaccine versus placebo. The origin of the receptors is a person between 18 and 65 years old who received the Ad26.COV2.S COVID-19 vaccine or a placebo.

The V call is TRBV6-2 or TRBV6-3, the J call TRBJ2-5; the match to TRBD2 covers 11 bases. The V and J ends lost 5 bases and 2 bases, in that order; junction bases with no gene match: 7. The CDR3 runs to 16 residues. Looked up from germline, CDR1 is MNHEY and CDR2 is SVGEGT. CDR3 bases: TGTGCCAGCAGTCGAGGGATAGCGGGGGGGCAAGAGACCCAGTACTTC. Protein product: CASSRGIAGGQETQYF.

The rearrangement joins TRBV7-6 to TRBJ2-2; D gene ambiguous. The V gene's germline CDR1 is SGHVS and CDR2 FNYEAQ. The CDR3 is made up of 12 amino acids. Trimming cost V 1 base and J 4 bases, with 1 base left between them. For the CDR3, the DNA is TGTGCCAGCAGCTTAGTCACCGGGGAGCTGTTTTTT. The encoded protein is CASSLVTGELFF. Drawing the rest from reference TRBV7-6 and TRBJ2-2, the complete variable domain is GAGVSQSPRYKVTKRGQDVALRCDPISGHVSLYWYRQALGQGPEFLTYFNYEAQQDKSGLPNDRFSAERPEGSISTLTIQRTEQRDSAMYRCASSLVTGELFFGEGSRLTVL.

In DNA form, the CDR3 reads TGTGCCAGTAGTATAGCTGGGCAGGGGGCTGGAAACATTCAGTACTTC. It is translated as CASSIAGQGAGNIQYF. The V and J genes are TRBV19 and TRBJ2-4, with 8 bases identical to TRBD1. The ends lost 1 base at V and 6 bases at J; junction bases unmatched: 8. CDR1 is LNHDA, CDR2 SQIVND, per germline (reference sequence). This CDR3 is built from 16 residues.

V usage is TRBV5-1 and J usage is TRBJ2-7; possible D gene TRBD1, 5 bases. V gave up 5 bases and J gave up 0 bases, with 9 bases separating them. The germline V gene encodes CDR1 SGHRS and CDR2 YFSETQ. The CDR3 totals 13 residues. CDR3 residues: CASRLDISYEQYF. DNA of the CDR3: TGCGCCAGCAGGCTGGACATCTCCTACGAGCAGTACTTC.

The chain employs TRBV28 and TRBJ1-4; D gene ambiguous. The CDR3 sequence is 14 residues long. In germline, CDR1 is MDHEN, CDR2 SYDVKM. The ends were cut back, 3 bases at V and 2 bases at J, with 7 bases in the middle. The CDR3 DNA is TGTGCCAGCAGTTTTATGGTTACTAATGAAAAACTGTTTTTT. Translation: CASSFMVTNEKLFF.

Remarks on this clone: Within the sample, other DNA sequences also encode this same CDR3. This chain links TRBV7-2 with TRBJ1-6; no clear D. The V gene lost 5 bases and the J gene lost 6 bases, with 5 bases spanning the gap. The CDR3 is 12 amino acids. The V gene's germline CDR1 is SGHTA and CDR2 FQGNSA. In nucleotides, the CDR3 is TGTGCCAGCAGCCTCGTTAATTCACCCCTCCACTTT. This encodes CASSLVNSPLHF.

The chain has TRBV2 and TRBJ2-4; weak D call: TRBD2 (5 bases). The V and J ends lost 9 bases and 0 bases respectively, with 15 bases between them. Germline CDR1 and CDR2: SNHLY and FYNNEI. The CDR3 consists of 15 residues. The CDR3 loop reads CASRPHEGAKNIQYF. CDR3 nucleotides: TGTGCCAGTCGACCCCACGAGGGAGCCAAAAACATTCAGTACTTC.

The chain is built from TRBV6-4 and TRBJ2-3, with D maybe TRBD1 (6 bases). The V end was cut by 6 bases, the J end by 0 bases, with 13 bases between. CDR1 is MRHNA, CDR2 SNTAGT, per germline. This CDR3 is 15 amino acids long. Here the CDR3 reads CASSPQGSSTDTQYF. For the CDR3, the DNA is TGTGCCAGCAGCCCACAGGGCTCTAGCACAGATACGCAGTATTTT.

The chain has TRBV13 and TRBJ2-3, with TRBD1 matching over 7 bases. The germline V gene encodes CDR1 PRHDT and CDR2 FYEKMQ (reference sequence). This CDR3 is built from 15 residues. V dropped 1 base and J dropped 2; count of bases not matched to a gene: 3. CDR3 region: CASSLVQGITDTQYF. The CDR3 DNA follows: TGTGCCAGCAGCTTAGTACAGGGGATCACAGATACGCAGTATTTT. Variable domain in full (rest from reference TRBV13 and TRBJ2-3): AAGVIQSPRHLIKEKRETATLKCYPIPRHDTVYWYQQGPGQDPQFLISFYEKMQSDKGSIPDRFSAQQFSDYHSELNMSSLELGDSALYFCASSLVQGITDTQYFGPGTRLTVL.

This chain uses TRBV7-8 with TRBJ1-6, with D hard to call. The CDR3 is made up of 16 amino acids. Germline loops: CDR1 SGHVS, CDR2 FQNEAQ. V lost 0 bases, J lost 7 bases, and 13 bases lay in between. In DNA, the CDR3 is TGTGCCAGCAGCTTAGCCCGGACCTTAAGCAATTCACCCCTCCACTTT. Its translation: CASSLARTLSNSPLHF. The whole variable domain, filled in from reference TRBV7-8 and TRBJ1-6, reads GAGVSQSPRYKVAKRGQDVALRCDPISGHVSLFWYQQALGQGPEFLTYFQNEAQLDKSGLPSDRFFAERPEGSVSTLKIQRTQQEDSAVYLCASSLARTLSNSPLHFGNGTRLTVT.

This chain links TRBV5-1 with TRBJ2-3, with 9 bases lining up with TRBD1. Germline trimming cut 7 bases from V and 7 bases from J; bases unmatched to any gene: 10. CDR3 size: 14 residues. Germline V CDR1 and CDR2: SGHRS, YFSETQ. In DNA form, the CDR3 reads TGCGCCAGCTCCCCGGGACAGGGCCTCTATACGCAGTATTTT. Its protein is CASSPGQGLYTQYF.